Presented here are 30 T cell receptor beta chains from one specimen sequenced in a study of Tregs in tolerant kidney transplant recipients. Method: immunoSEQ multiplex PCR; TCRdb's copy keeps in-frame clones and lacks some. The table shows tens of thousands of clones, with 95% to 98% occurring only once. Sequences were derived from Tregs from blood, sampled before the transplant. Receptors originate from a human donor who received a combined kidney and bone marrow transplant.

The CDR3 DNA reads TGTGCCAGTAGTCCGAGACCCGGGACATATAATTCACCCCTCCACTTT. It codes for CASSPRPGTYNSPLHF. The chain links TRBV19 to TRBJ1-6, with a weak D call TRBD1 (6 bases). This CDR3 has 16 residues. Germline V gene sequence: CDR1 LNHDA, CDR2 SQIVND (reference sequence). Trimming removed 5 bases from V and 4 bases from J, with 15 bases in between.

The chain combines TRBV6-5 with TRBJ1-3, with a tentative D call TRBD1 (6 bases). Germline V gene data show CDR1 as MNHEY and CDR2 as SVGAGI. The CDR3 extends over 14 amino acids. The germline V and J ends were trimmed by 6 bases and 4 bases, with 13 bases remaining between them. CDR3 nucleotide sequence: TGTGCCAGCAGAGCCGGGACATCGGGAAACACCATATATTTT. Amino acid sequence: CASRAGTSGNTIYF.

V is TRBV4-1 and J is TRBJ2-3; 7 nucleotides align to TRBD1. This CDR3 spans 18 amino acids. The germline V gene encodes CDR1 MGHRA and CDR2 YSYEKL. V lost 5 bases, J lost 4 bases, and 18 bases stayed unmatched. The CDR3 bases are TGCGCCAGCAGCACACGACTATTAAGACAGGGTGTCCCAGATACGCAGTATTTT. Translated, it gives CASSTRLLRQGVPDTQYF.

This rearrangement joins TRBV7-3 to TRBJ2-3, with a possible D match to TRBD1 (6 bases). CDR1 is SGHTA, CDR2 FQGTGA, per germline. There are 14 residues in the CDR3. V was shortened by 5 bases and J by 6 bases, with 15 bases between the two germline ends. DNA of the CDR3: TGTGCCAGCAGCCGGGACACTCTCTACGATACGCAGTATTTT. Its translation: CASSRDTLYDTQYF.

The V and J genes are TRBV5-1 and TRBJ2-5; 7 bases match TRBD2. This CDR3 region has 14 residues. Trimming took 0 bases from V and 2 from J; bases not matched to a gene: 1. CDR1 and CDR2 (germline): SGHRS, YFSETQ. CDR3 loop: CASSLASGQETQYF. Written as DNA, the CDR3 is TGCGCCAGCAGCTTGGCTAGCGGTCAAGAGACCCAGTACTTC.

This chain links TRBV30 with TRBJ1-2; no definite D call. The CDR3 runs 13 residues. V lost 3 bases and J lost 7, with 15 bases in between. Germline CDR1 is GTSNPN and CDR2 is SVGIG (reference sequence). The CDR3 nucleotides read TGTGCCTGGAGCCCGGGAATGAATTTTGGCTACACCTTC. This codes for CAWSPGMNFGYTF.

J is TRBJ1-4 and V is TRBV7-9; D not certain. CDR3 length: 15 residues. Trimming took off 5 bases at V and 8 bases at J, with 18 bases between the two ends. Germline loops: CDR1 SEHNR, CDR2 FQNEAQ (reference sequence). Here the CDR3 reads CASSPRLGPREKLFF. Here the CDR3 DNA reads TGTGCCAGCAGCCCCCGACTCGGTCCGAGGGAAAAACTGTTTTTT.

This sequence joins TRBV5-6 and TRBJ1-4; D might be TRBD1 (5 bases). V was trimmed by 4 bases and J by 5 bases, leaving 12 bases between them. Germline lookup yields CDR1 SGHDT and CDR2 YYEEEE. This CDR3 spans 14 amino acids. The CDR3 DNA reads TGTGCCAGCAGCAGGGGACTGAGCAATGAAAAACTGTTTTTT. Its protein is CASSRGLSNEKLFF.

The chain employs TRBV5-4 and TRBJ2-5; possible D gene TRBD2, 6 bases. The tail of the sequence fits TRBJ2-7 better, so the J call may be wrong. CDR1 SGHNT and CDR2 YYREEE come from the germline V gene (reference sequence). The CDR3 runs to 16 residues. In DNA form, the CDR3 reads TGTGCCAGCAGCTTGGGGCCTAGCGCGGGTGGCTACGAGCAGTACTTC. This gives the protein CASSLGPSAGGYEQYF.

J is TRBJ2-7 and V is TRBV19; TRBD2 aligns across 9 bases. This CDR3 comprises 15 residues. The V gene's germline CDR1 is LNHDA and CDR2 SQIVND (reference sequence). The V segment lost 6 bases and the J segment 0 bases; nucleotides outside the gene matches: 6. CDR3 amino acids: CASSFSSGDSYEQYF. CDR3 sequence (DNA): TGTGCCAGTAGCTTTTCTAGCGGGGACTCCTACGAGCAGTACTTC. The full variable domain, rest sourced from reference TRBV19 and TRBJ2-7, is DGGITQSPKYLFRKEGQNVTLSCEQNLNHDAMYWYRQDPGQGLRLIYYSQIVNDFQKGDIAEGYSVSREKKESFPLTVTSAQKNPTAFYLCASSFSSGDSYEQYFGPGTRLTVT.

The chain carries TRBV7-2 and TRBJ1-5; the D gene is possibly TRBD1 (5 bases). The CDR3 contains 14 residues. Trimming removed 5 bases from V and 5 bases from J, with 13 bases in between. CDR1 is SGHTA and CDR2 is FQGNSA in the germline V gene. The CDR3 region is CASSPRRGHQPQHF. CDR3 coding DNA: TGTGCCAGCAGCCCAAGGAGGGGCCATCAGCCCCAGCATTTT.

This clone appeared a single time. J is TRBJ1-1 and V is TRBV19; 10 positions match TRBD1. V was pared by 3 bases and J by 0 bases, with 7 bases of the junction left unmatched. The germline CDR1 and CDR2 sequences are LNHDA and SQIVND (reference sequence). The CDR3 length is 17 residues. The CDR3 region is CASSIGTGDLMNTEAFF. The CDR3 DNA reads TGTGCCAGTAGTATTGGGACAGGGGACCTTATGAACACTGAAGCTTTCTTT.

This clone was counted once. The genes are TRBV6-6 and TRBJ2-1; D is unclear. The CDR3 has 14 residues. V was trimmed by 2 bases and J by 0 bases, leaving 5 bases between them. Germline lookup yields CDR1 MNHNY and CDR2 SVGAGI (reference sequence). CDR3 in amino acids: CASSYTSSYNEQFF. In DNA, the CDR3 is TGTGCCAGCAGTTACACGAGCTCCTACAATGAGCAGTTCTTC.

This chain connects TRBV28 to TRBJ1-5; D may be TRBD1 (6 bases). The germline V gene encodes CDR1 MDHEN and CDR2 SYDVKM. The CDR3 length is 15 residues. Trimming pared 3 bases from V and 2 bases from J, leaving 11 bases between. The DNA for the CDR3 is TGTGCCAGCAGTTTGGGGGGGGCCCGCAATCAGCCCCAGCATTTT. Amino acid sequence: CASSLGGARNQPQHF.

CDR3 sequence (DNA): TGTGCCATCAGTGAACTAGCGGGAGTTGCCGGGGAGCTGTTTTTT. As protein: CAISELAGVAGELFF. The chain has TRBV10-3 and TRBJ2-2; 11 nucleotides line up with TRBD2. This CDR3 is built from 15 residues. After removal of 3 bases from V and 6 bases from J, the junction contained 3 bases not matched to a gene. Germline V lookup: CDR1 ENHRY, CDR2 SYGVKD.

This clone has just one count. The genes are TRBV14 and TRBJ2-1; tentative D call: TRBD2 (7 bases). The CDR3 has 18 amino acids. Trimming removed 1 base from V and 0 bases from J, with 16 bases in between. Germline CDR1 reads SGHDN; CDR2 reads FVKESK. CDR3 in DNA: TGTGCCAGCAGCCAAGGAGGGGGGGGGCGGGCCTCCTACAATGAGCAGTTCTTC. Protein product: CASSQGGGGRASYNEQFF.

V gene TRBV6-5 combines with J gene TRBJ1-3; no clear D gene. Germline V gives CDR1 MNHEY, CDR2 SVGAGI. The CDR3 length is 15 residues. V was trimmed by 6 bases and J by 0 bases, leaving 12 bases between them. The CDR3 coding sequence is TGTGCCAGCAGCCGTGACCGACTCTCTGGAAACACCATATATTTT. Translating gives CASSRDRLSGNTIYF.

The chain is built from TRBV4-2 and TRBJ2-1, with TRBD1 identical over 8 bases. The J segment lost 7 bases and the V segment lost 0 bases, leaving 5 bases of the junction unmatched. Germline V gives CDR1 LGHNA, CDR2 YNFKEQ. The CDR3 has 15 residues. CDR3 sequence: CASSQDIGQGNEQFF. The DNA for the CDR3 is TGTGCCAGCAGCCAAGATATTGGACAGGGTAATGAGCAGTTCTTC.

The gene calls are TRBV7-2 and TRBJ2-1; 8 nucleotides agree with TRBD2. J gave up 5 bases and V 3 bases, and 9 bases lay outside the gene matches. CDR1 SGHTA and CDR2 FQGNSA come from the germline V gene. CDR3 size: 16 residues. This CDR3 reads CASSLPRGGVNNEQFF. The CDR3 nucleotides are TGTGCCAGCAGCTTGCCTCGGGGGGGCGTCAACAATGAGCAGTTCTTC.

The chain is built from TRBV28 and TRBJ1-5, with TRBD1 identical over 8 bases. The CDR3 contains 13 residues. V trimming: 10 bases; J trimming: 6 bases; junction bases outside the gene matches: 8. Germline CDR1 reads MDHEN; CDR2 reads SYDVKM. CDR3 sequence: CATLVQGGQPQHF. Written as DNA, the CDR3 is TGTGCCACCTTAGTACAGGGGGGTCAGCCCCAGCATTTT.

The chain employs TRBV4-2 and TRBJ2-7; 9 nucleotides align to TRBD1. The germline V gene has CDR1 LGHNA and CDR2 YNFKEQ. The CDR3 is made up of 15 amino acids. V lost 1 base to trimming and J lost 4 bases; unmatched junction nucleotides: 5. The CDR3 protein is CASSQGQGGFYEQYF. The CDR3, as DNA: TGTGCCAGCAGCCAAGGACAGGGGGGATTTTACGAGCAGTACTTC.

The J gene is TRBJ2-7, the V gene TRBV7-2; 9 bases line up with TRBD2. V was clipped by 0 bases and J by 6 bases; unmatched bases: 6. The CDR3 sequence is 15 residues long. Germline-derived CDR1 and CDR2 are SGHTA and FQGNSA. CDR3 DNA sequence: TGTGCCAGCAGCTTAGCCCCCAGGCGGGAGGGCGAGCAGTACTTC. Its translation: CASSLAPRREGEQYF.

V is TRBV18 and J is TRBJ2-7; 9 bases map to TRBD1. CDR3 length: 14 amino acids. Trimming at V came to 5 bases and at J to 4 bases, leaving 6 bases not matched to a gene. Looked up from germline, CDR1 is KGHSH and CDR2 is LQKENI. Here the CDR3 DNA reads TGTGCCAGCTCATCCCGGGACAGGGTATACGAGCAGTACTTC. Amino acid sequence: CASSSRDRVYEQYF.

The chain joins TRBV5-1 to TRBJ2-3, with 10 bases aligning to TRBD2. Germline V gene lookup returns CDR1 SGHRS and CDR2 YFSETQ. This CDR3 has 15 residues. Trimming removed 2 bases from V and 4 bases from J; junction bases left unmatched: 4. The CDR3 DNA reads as TGCGCCAGCAGCTTCAGCGGGGGGGCACCAGATACGCAGTATTTT. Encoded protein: CASSFSGGAPDTQYF. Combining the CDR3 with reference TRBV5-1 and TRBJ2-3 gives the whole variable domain KAGVTQTPRYLIKTRGQQVTLSCSPISGHRSVSWYQQTPGQGLQFLFEYFSETQRNKGNFPGRFSGRQFSNSRSEMNVSTLELGDSALYLCASSFSGGAPDTQYFGPGTRLTVL.

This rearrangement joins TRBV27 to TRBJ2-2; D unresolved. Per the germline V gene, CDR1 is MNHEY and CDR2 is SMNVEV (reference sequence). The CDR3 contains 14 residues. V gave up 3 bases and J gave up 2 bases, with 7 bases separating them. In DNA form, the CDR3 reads TGTGCCAGCAGTTTCAACAGAAACACCGGGGAGCTGTTTTTT. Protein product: CASSFNRNTGELFF.

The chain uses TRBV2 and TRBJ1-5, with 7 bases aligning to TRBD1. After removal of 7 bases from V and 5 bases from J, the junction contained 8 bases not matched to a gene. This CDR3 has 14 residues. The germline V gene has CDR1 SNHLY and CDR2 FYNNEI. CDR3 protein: CASKVDRAYQPQHF. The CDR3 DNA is TGTGCCAGCAAGGTAGACAGGGCCTATCAGCCCCAGCATTTT.

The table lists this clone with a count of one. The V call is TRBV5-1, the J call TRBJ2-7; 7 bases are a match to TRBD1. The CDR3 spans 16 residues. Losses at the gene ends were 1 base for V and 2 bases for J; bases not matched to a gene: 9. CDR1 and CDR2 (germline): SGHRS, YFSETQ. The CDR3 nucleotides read TGCGCCAGCAGCTTGATGGGTACCAGGGGGACCTACGAGCAGTACTTC. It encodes CASSLMGTRGTYEQYF.

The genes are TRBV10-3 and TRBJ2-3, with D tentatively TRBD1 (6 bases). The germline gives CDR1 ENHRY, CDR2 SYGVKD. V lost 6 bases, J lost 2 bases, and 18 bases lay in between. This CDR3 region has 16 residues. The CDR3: CAISLTGTSNTDTQYF. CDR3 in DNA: TGTGCCATCAGCTTGACAGGAACCTCAAACACAGATACGCAGTATTTT.

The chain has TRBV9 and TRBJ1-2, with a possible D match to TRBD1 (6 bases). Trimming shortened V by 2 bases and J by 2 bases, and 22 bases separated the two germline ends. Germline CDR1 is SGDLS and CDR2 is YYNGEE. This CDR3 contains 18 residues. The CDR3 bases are TGTGCCAGCAGCGTCAACCCGGGGGGCAGAGATGGGAACTATGGCTACACCTTC. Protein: CASSVNPGGRDGNYGYTF.

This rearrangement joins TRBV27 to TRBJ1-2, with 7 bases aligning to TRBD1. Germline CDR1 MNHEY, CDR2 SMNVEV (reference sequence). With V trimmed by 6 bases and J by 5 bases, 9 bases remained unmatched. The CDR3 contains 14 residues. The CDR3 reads CASSRQGATYGYTF. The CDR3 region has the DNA TGTGCCAGCAGCCGACAGGGCGCGACGTATGGCTACACCTTC.